The clone carrying this T cell receptor (beta chain) occurred once. The data originate from a study of regulatory T cells in long-lasting Graves disease. This sample's time point: newly diagnosed GD, antithyroid drugs for less than 3 months. PBMC-extracted RNA yielded the TCR library. The germline V gene has CDR1 SGHNT and CDR2 YYREEE (reference sequence). The V and J ends lost 4 bases and 2 bases, in that order; junction bases with no gene match: 9. There are 18 residues in the CDR3. Investigators prepared the TCR beta libraries by applying iRepertoire HTBI primers and Arm-PCR of CDR3 regions. TCRdb re-called the multiplex PCR reads through MiXCR, storing one row per CDR3 protein. Among hundreds of thousands of distinct CDR3 sequences listed, roughly a sixth were seen once. These data are also associated with another study on T cells in Graves' hyperthyroidism and ophthalmopathy.

The source material was peripheral blood mononuclear cells (PBMCs), sampled at new diagnosis, from a patient treated with antithyroid drugs. V usage is TRBV5-4 and J usage is TRBJ2-6, with 10 bases aligning to TRBD1. The receptor comes from a woman aged 35-65 years with Graves disease. CDR3 nucleotide sequence: TGTGCCAGCAGCGACCGGGACAGGGGATCAGCTGGGGCCAACGTCCTGACTTTC. Translating it yields CASSDRDRGSAGANVLTF.